This T cell receptor beta chain was captured by sequencing in a study of T cell responses to AZD1222 COVID-19 vaccine. Notes on the study in general: Spike-specific TCR breadth and depth went up after people got two AZD1222 doses. Among the donors, most were white British and more were female, and clonal diversity was possibly underestimated. No day 14 peak samples; only post-peak repertoires were characterized.

TCRdb's table, derived via immunoSEQ multiplex PCR, lists solely in-frame clones and lacks some. Of roughly 120,000 clones in the sample, roughly 92% were seen once. Note on this clone: Its antigen is currently unknown.

This sequence was found in an adult who received the AZD1222 COVID-19 vaccine. Sequenced material: peripheral blood, taken 28 days after the second AZD1222 dose.

As DNA, the CDR3 is TGTGCCATCAGCCAAGACCTGGGACGGAACCAAGAGACCCAGTACTTC. This translates into CAISQDLGRNQETQYF. The chain recombines TRBV10-3 with TRBJ2-5, with D perhaps matching TRBD1 or TRBD2 (5 bases each). In germline, CDR1 is ENHRY, CDR2 SYGVKD. The germline V and J ends were trimmed by 6 bases and 0 bases, with 17 bases remaining between them. This CDR3 has 16 residues.